This paragraph reports one TCR beta chain. Its matching antigen is unknown. Extraction and reverse transcription of RNA yielded cDNA as the sequencing template. The repertoire was sequenced with immunoSEQ multiplex PCR; TCRdb's copy has only in-frame clones and lacks some. The table records 150,000 or so clones, around 60% of them present only once. The sample belongs to a study of CD8+ T cells in alopecia areata. Study-wide results and caveats: Normal scalp had lower clonality than lesional scalp, with alopecia totalis/universalis lesions showing this most strongly.

PBMCs were stained for CD3, CD4 and CD8, and CD4+ and CD8+ T cells were sorted. The germline V gene encodes CDR1 SGHDT and CDR2 YYEEEE. Trimming removed 4 bases from V and 4 bases from J, with 20 bases in between. CDR3 size: 16 residues. The sequencing used CD4+ T cells sorted from blood, collected at week 0. J is TRBJ2-5 and V is TRBV5-6, with D possibly being TRBD1 or TRBD2 (5 bases each). This TCR came from a human donor with alopecia areata. The CDR3 region is CASSVRAGSGGETQYF. In nucleotides, the CDR3 is TGTGCCAGCAGCGTCCGGGCAGGGAGTGGAGGAGAGACCCAGTACTTC. The full variable domain, completed using reference TRBV5-6 and TRBJ2-5, is DAGVTQSPTHLIKTRGQQVTLRCSPKSGHDTVSWYQQALGQGPQFIFQYYEEEERQRGNFPDRFSGHQFPNYSSELNVNALLLGDSALYLCASSVRAGSGGETQYFGPGTRLLVL.